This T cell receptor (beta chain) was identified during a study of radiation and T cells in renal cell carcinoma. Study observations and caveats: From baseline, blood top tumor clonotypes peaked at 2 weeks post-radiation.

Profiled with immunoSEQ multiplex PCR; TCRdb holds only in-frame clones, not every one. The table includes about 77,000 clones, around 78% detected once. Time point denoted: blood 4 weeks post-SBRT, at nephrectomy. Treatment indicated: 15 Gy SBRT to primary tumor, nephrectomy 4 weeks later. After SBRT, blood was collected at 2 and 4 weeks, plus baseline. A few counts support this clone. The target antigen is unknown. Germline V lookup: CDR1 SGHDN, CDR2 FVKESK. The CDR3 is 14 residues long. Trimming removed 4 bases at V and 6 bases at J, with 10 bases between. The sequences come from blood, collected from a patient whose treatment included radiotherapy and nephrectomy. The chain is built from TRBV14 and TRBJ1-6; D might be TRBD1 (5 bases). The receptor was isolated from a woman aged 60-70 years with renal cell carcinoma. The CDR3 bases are TGTGCCAGCAGCCTCATAGGGGCTAATTCACCCCTCCACTTT. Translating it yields CASSLIGANSPLHF.